This T cell receptor beta chain was profiled in a study of T-cell memory formation after mild COVID-19. In its sample, this clonotype was seen a few times. TCRdb re-derived calls from the 5' RACE reads in MiXCR, one entry per CDR3 protein. Of about 260,000 distinct CDR3 sequences listed, roughly 8% are singletons. The receptor was isolated from a man younger than 35 who had mild COVID-19 (a few samples of this study predate the infection). Cell type and time point are not known. Sequencing was done on a sample of PBMCs or a T cell subset sorted from them (not recorded which).

CDR3 sequence reads: CASSEQPGQGGNTIYF. CDR3 in DNA: TGCGCCAGCAGCGAACAGCCGGGACAGGGAGGAAACACCATATATTTT. The chain recombines TRBV5-1 with TRBJ1-3, with TRBD1 matching over 9 bases. V trimming: 4 bases; J trimming: 4 bases; junction bases outside the gene matches: 9. Per the germline V gene, CDR1 is SGHRS and CDR2 is YFSETQ. The CDR3 length is 16 residues.